Included here is one TCR beta chain sequence, with context. As yet, its antigen is unknown. Running of the v3.0 immunoSEQ assay took place at survey level. Only in-frame clones appear in the TCRdb table, and some are missing; sequencing was by immunoSEQ multiplex PCR. The table lists 35,000 to 45,000 clones, 82% of them singletons, with roughly 13% in the top ten. Germline-derived CDR1 and CDR2 are LNHDA and SQIVND (reference sequence). The CDR3 length is 16 residues. V gave up 3 bases and J gave up 0 bases, with 14 bases separating them. This entry comes from a study of long-term antiretroviral therapy in people with HIV. Study-wide results and caveats: Blood specimens, gathered between about 2004 and 2017, were possibly obtained under older ART regimens.

The receptor was isolated from a young man with HIV. The V gene is TRBV19, the J gene TRBJ1-1; D is possibly TRBD1 (6 bases). Specimen: unsorted PBMCs, collected 0.3 years after starting antiretroviral therapy. This chain's CDR3 is CASSIQGRGMNTEAFF. In DNA, the CDR3 is TGTGCCAGTAGTATTCAGGGGAGGGGAATGAACACTGAAGCTTTCTTT. The whole variable domain, remainder taken from reference TRBV19 and TRBJ1-1, is DGGITQSPKYLFRKEGQNVTLSCEQNLNHDAMYWYRQDPGQGLRLIYYSQIVNDFQKGDIAEGYSVSREKKESFPLTVTSAQKNPTAFYLCASSIQGRGMNTEAFFGQGTRLTVV.